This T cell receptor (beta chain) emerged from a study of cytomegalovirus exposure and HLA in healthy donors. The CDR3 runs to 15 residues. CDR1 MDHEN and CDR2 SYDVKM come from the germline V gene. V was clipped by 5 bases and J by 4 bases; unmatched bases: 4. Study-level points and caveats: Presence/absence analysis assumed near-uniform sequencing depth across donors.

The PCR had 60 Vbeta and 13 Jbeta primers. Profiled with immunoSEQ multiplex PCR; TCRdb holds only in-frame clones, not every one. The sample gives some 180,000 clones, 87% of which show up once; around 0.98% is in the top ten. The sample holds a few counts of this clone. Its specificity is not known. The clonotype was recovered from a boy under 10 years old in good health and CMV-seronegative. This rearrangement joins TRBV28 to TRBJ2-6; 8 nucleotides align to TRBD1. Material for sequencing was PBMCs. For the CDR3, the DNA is TGTGCCAGCAGTCTCAGGGGGCGAGGGGCCAACGTCCTGACTTTC. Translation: CASSLRGRGANVLTF.